The source of this T cell receptor (beta chain) is a study of a mutant IDH1 vaccine in newly diagnosed glioma. Across the whole study: Vaccination began 4-6 weeks post radiotherapy alone, or with temozolomide cycles. Treated patients had a mean age of 40.4 years and a sex split that was roughly 62% male and approximately 38% female.

A remark on this clone: Its antigen remains unidentified.

Time point denoted: week 35, safety follow-up. Every single dose of the vaccine, 300 ug of mutant IDH1 20-mer peptide, came with topical imiquimod. Patients received eight vaccinations in weeks 1, 3, 5, 7, 11, 15, 19, 23. Study observations and caveats: Vaccine-induced responses were seen in approximately 92% of patients, spanning several MHC alleles.

Method: immunoSEQ multiplex PCR; TCRdb's copy keeps in-frame clones and lacks some. In the table there are tens of thousands of clones, 81% of which are singletons. Trimming pared 6 bases from V and 2 bases from J, leaving 14 bases between. Germline loops: CDR1 SQVTM, CDR2 ANQGSEA. The CDR3 has 14 amino acids. The sequencing used PBMCs, collected from a glioma patient whose treatment included an IDH1 peptide vaccine. The clonotype was recovered from a woman between 35 and 50 years old with glioma. Some clones in this sample may be carry-over from other donors' samples. The chain carries TRBV29-1 and TRBJ1-5; D is unresolved. This chain's CDR3 is CSVGERYGNQPQHF. The CDR3 DNA reads TGCAGCGTCGGGGAAAGGTATGGCAATCAGCCCCAGCATTTT.